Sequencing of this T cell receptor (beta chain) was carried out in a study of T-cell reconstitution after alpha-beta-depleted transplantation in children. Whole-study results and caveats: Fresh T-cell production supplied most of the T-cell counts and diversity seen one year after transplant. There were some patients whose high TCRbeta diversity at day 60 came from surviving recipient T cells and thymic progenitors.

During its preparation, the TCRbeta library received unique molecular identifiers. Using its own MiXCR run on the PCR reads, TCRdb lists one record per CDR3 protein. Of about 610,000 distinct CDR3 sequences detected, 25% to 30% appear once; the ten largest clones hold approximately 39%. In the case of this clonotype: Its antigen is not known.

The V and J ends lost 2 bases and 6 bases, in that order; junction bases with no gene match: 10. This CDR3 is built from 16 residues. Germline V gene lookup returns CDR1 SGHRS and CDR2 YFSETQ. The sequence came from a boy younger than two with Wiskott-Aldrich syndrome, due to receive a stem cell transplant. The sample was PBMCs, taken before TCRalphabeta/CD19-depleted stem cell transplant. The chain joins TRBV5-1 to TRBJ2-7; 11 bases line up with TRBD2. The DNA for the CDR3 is TGCGCCAGCAGCTTAGGGTCTAGCGGGAGGTTATCCGAGCAGTACTTC. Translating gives CASSLGSSGRLSEQYF.